The sequence of this T cell receptor beta chain was determined in a study of shared clonotypes between healthy human individuals. Whole-study results and caveats: Naive subsets tended to show greater estimated richness than memory subsets.

This CDR3 contains 14 residues. V lost 0 bases and J lost 3; bases outside the gene matches: 1. The germline V gene encodes CDR1 ENHRY and CDR2 SYGVKD. The study drew all its donors from Caucasian adults living in Nashville, Tennessee. Sequenced by immunoSEQ multiplex PCR; TCRdb stores in-frame clones only, minus some. Among roughly 2.6 million clones listed, 85% to 95% were seen once. Worth noting for this clone: No antigen is known for it.

Sequencing used naive CD4+ T cells sorted from blood. Subset described: CD45RA+ positively selected. This receptor was identified in a man between 18 and 35 years old in good health. The rearrangement joins TRBV10-3 to TRBJ2-5; 7 positions agree with TRBD2. The CDR3 sequence is CAISESLAEETQYF. The CDR3 DNA sequence: TGTGCCATCAGTGAGTCCCTAGCGGAAGAGACCCAGTACTTC.